A single sample gave rise to the 29 T cell receptor beta chains below, sequenced in a study of blood T cell repertoires in COVID-19. This table comes from immunoSEQ multiplex PCR, and its TCRdb copy is limited to in-frame clones, with some not included. The sample records 200,000 or so clones, about 88% being singletons. Material: peripheral blood. These receptors were collected from a man aged 50 to 60 with COVID-19, enrolled during active disease.

This rearrangement joins TRBV7-3 to TRBJ2-1, with 10 bases lining up with TRBD2. The germline V gene encodes CDR1 SGHTA and CDR2 FQGTGA. Trimming removed 5 bases from V and 8 bases from J; junction bases left unmatched: 6. CDR3 length: 14 residues. The CDR3 nucleotides are TGTGCCAGCAGCCGAGGGCTAGCGGGAGATGAGCAGTTCTTC. Its translation: CASSRGLAGDEQFF.

The chain couples TRBV4-2 to TRBJ2-5, with 9 bases fitting TRBD2. In germline, CDR1 is LGHNA, CDR2 YNFKEQ. Germline trimming cut 1 base from V and 5 bases from J; bases unmatched to any gene: 17. This CDR3 comprises 19 residues. This CDR3 is CASSQVGLAGTGREETQYF. Here the CDR3 DNA reads TGTGCCAGCAGCCAAGTAGGGCTAGCGGGAACCGGCAGGGAGGAGACCCAGTACTTC.

The J gene is TRBJ1-5, the V gene TRBV2; no clear D. Trimming stripped 6 bases from V and 0 bases from J, with 12 bases between. The germline V gene encodes CDR1 SNHLY and CDR2 FYNNEI. The CDR3 totals 15 residues. This chain's CDR3 is CASRPGRYSNQPQHF. The CDR3 DNA reads TGTGCCAGCAGACCTGGCAGGTATAGCAATCAGCCCCAGCATTTT.

This sequence joins TRBV24-1 and TRBJ2-1; D perhaps matches TRBD1 (6 bases). The germline V gene encodes CDR1 KGHDR and CDR2 SFDVKD. The CDR3 runs to 14 residues. The ends were cut back, 4 bases at V and 8 bases at J, with 14 bases in the middle. The CDR3: CATSERGGIYEQFF. As DNA, the CDR3 is TGTGCCACCAGTGAGAGAGGGGGTATCTATGAGCAGTTCTTC.

This chain links TRBV9 with TRBJ1-1, with D possibly matching TRBD1 (6 bases). The V gene lost 0 bases and the J gene lost 8 bases, with 14 bases spanning the gap. The V gene's germline CDR1 is SGDLS and CDR2 YYNGEE. This CDR3 contains 14 residues. The CDR3 coding sequence is TGTGCCAGCAGCGTAGGAGATGGGGGCCCGGAAGCTTTCTTT. Its protein is CASSVGDGGPEAFF. Combining the CDR3 with reference TRBV9 and TRBJ1-1 gives the whole variable domain DSGVTQTPKHLITATGQRVTLRCSPRSGDLSVYWYQQSLDQGLQFLIQYYNGEERAKGNILERFSAQQFPDLHSELNLSSLELGDSALYFCASSVGDGGPEAFFGQGTRLTVV.

This clone was seen more than once but under ten times. The gene calls are TRBV7-2 and TRBJ2-3; 10 nucleotides agree with TRBD2. Trimming removed 5 bases from V and 0 bases from J; junction bases left unmatched: 8. This CDR3 has 17 residues. The germline V gene has CDR1 SGHTA and CDR2 FQGNSA. Here the CDR3 reads CASSPSGLAASTDTQYF. CDR3 nucleotide sequence: TGTGCCAGCAGCCCTTCAGGACTAGCGGCTAGCACAGATACGCAGTATTTT.

This chain joins TRBV12-3 or TRBV12-4 and TRBJ1-2; tentative D call: TRBD1 (5 bases). This CDR3 is built from 13 residues. The ends were cut back, 2 bases at V and 2 bases at J, with 6 bases in the middle. The CDR3 nucleotides read TGTGCCAGCAGTTTAAAGGGGAACTATGGCTACACCTTC. As protein: CASSLKGNYGYTF.

The chain links TRBV27 to TRBJ1-2; no reliable D call. V was pared by 5 bases and J by 0 bases, with 19 bases between. The CDR3 is made up of 17 amino acids. CDR1 is MNHEY, CDR2 SMNVEV, per germline (reference sequence). CDR3 DNA: TGTGCCAGCAGTCCGCATACGCGGGCCGGCACTAACTATGGCTACACCTTC. Protein product: CASSPHTRAGTNYGYTF.

The chain has TRBV7-2 and TRBJ2-7; 8 bases map to TRBD2. The CDR3 sequence is 16 residues long. CDR1 and CDR2 from the germline V gene are SGHTA and FQGNSA. Unmatched junction bases numbered 6, after V lost 2 bases and J lost 0 bases. The CDR3 here is CASSLIGSGNSYEQYF. In nucleotides, the CDR3 is TGTGCCAGCAGCTTAATAGGTAGCGGGAACTCCTACGAGCAGTACTTC. Using reference TRBV7-2 and TRBJ2-7 for the parts outside the CDR3, the full variable domain is GAGVSQSPSNKVTEKGKDVELRCDPISGHTALYWYRQSLGQGLEFLIYFQGNSAPDKSGLPSDRFSAERTGGSVSTLTIQRTQQEDSAVYLCASSLIGSGNSYEQYFGPGTRLTVT.

The genes are TRBV13 and TRBJ2-5; 10 bases align to TRBD2. Unmatched junction bases numbered 5, after V lost 0 bases and J lost 7 bases. CDR3 size: 15 residues. The V gene's germline CDR1 is PRHDT and CDR2 FYEKMQ (reference sequence). The CDR3 sequence is CASSLGQAGGWTQYF. The CDR3 nucleotides are TGTGCCAGCAGCTTAGGCCAAGCGGGGGGGTGGACCCAGTACTTC.

The chain is built from TRBV27 and TRBJ2-7; D is uncertain. Trimming took 3 bases from V and 3 from J, leaving 9 bases between them. The CDR3 runs 13 residues. Germline CDR1 and CDR2: MNHEY and SMNVEV (reference sequence). The CDR3: CASSLTTGYEQYF. In DNA, the CDR3 is TGTGCCAGCAGTTTGACGACGGGCTACGAGCAGTACTTC.

The chain has TRBV12-3 or TRBV12-4 and TRBJ2-3; a weak D match, TRBD2 (5 bases). V was cut by 5 bases and J by 6 bases, with 9 bases left in between. This CDR3 has 12 residues. The chain's CDR3 is CASSPGGDTQYF. The CDR3 DNA follows: TGTGCCAGCAGTCCGGGCGGGGATACGCAGTATTTT.

This chain uses TRBV5-1 with TRBJ2-5; 11 bases fit TRBD2. Germline V gene lookup returns CDR1 SGHRS and CDR2 YFSETQ. The V segment lost 5 bases and the J segment 5 bases; nucleotides outside the gene matches: 8. This CDR3 has 15 residues. CDR3 in amino acids: CASRTSGSILETQYF. The CDR3, as DNA: TGCGCCAGCAGAACTAGCGGGAGTATTTTGGAGACCCAGTACTTC.

V gene TRBV4-2 combines with J gene TRBJ1-2; D is perhaps TRBD1 (5 bases). Trimming stripped 1 base from V and 8 bases from J, with 11 bases between. The CDR3 has 13 amino acids. CDR1 is LGHNA and CDR2 is YNFKEQ in the germline V gene. CDR3 residues: CASSQGQGGGYTF. As DNA, the CDR3 is TGTGCCAGCAGCCAAGGTCAGGGTGGGGGCTACACCTTC.

The rearrangement links TRBV5-1 to TRBJ1-2; tentative D call: TRBD1 (6 bases). The length of the CDR3 is 15 residues. Trimming cost V 0 bases and J 7 bases, with 16 bases left between them. Per germline, CDR1 SGHRS and CDR2 YFSETQ. CDR3 sequence reads: CASSLDQGFRGGYTF. The DNA of the CDR3 is TGCGCCAGCAGCTTGGATCAGGGTTTCAGGGGTGGCTACACCTTC.

This clone has more than one count but fewer than ten. The V gene is TRBV7-6, the J gene TRBJ2-7; TRBD2 agrees at 9 bases. The CDR3 contains 15 residues. Germline lookup yields CDR1 SGHVS and CDR2 FNYEAQ. The V and J ends lost 1 base and 9 bases, in that order; junction bases with no gene match: 10. CDR3 in amino acids: CASSLDAGGQSGQYF. CDR3 in DNA: TGTGCCAGCAGCTTAGACGCGGGGGGGCAATCCGGGCAGTACTTC.

The rearrangement links TRBV7-6 to TRBJ2-3; 8 positions agree with TRBD2. CDR3 length equals 16 residues. Germline V lookup: CDR1 SGHVS, CDR2 FNYEAQ. With V trimmed by 3 bases and J by 0 bases, 5 bases remained unmatched. CDR3 nucleotides: TGTGCCAGCAGCTTGTGGTCTAGCGGGAGCACAGATACGCAGTATTTT. It translates to CASSLWSSGSTDTQYF.

This chain uses TRBV4-2 with TRBJ2-2, with 9 bases fitting TRBD1. With 1 base clipped from V and 6 bases from J, the junction kept 15 bases outside the gene matches. This CDR3 region has 19 residues. CDR1 and CDR2 (germline): LGHNA, YNFKEQ. As DNA, the CDR3 is TGTGCCAGCAGCCAAGGGACCTCCCGGGCCGGACAGGGGCCCGGGGAGCTGTTTTTT. It translates to CASSQGTSRAGQGPGELFF.

This chain uses TRBV24-1 with TRBJ2-2, with 7 bases identical to TRBD2. J lost 0 bases, V lost 6 bases, and 3 bases had no gene match. CDR1 is KGHDR and CDR2 is SFDVKD in the germline V gene. The CDR3 consists of 15 residues. This CDR3 reads CATSKAGTNTGELFF. The CDR3, as DNA: TGTGCCACCAGTAAAGCGGGAACGAACACCGGGGAGCTGTTTTTT.

The rearrangement uses TRBV6-5 and TRBJ2-2; 10 bases map to TRBD1. The CDR3 has 13 amino acids. The trim removed 6 bases at V and 6 bases at J, leaving 1 base unmatched. The germline CDR1 and CDR2 sequences are MNHEY and SVGAGI. The CDR3 nucleotides are TGTGCCAGCAGGGACAGGGGGGCCGGGGAGCTGTTTTTT. As protein: CASRDRGAGELFF.

V and J are TRBV7-2 and TRBJ1-1, with D possibly matching TRBD1 (6 bases). The V end lost 4 bases, the J end lost 1 base, and 13 bases lay between the germline ends. Germline CDR1 reads SGHTA; CDR2 reads FQGNSA. The CDR3 extends over 15 amino acids. The CDR3 spells CASSYRTAQNTEAFF. The CDR3 DNA is TGTGCCAGCAGCTACCGGACAGCTCAGAACACTGAAGCTTTCTTT.

The CDR3 bases are TGTGCCAGCAGCTACGGACTAGCGGGGTACGATGAGCAGTTCTTC. It translates to CASSYGLAGYDEQFF. The genes are TRBV6-5 and TRBJ2-1; 12 bases are shared with TRBD2. Germline CDR1 reads MNHEY; CDR2 reads SVGAGI. The CDR3 contains 15 residues. Losses at the gene ends were 6 bases for V and 8 bases for J; bases not matched to a gene: 8.

This chain links TRBV7-8 with TRBJ2-5, with a weak D call TRBD2 (5 bases). From germline, CDR1 is SGHVS and CDR2 FQNEAQ. Trimming took 5 bases from V and 5 from J, leaving 18 bases between them. This CDR3 is built from 15 residues. CDR3 coding DNA: TGTGCCAGCAGCAGTAGCGACGGGTACGTGGAGACCCAGTACTTC. It specifies CASSSSDGYVETQYF. The entire variable domain, with the rest obtained from reference TRBV7-8 and TRBJ2-5, is as follows: GAGVSQSPRYKVAKRGQDVALRCDPISGHVSLFWYQQALGQGPEFLTYFQNEAQLDKSGLPSDRFFAERPEGSVSTLKIQRTQQEDSAVYLCASSSSDGYVETQYFGPGTRLLVL.

This chain links TRBV6-2 or TRBV6-3 with TRBJ2-5; 9 bases map to TRBD2. This CDR3 spans 15 amino acids. Germline V CDR1 and CDR2: MNHEY, SVGEGT. The V and J ends lost 6 bases and 7 bases, in that order; junction bases with no gene match: 12. In DNA form, the CDR3 reads TGTGCCAGCAGCCACTTGGCTAGCGGGACCGGGACCCAGTACTTC. This codes for CASSHLASGTGTQYF.

V gene TRBV6-1 combines with J gene TRBJ1-2; 7 bases match TRBD1. Germline CDR1 is MNHNS and CDR2 is SASEGT. The length of the CDR3 is 14 residues. V shed 2 bases, J shed 2 bases, and the junction held 2 bases outside the gene matches. CDR3 sequence reads: CASSETGDNYGYTF. In DNA, the CDR3 is TGTGCCAGCAGTGAAACAGGGGACAACTATGGCTACACCTTC.

The chain joins TRBV7-9 to TRBJ1-1, with 8 nucleotides matching TRBD1. The CDR3 sequence is 15 residues long. The ends lost 4 bases at V and 1 base at J; junction bases unmatched: 5. Germline lookup yields CDR1 SEHNR and CDR2 FQNEAQ (reference sequence). DNA for the CDR3: TGTGCCAGCAGCTGGGCGGACAGGGAGAACACTGAAGCTTTCTTT. It translates to CASSWADRENTEAFF.

The J gene is TRBJ1-1, the V gene TRBV7-8; D is ambiguous. The CDR3 is made up of 11 amino acids. Trimming took off 5 bases at V and 3 bases at J, with 4 bases between the two ends. Germline lookup yields CDR1 SGHVS and CDR2 FQNEAQ. The CDR3 sequence: CASSADTEAFF. The DNA of the CDR3 is TGTGCCAGCAGCGCAGACACTGAAGCTTTCTTT.

This clone showed up just a few times. The rearrangement links TRBV3-1 (or the pseudogene TRBV3-2) to TRBJ2-2; 8 bases agree with TRBD1. Germline CDR1 is LGHDT and CDR2 is YNNKEL (reference sequence). V lost 3 bases and J lost 5; bases outside the gene matches: 8. The CDR3 covers 16 residues. CDR3 residues: CASSHSSRQGTGELFF. In DNA, the CDR3 is TGTGCCAGCAGCCACTCTTCAAGACAGGGGACCGGGGAGCTGTTTTTT.

The chain recombines TRBV4-2 with TRBJ2-1, with 9 nucleotides matching TRBD2. The CDR3 spans 17 residues. The ends lost 0 bases at V and 11 bases at J; junction bases unmatched: 14. Germline V CDR1 and CDR2: LGHNA, YNFKEQ. CDR3 amino acids: CASSQDLSSGGTNQQFF. CDR3 bases: TGTGCCAGCAGCCAAGATCTAAGTAGCGGGGGAACAAACCAGCAGTTCTTC.